The clone carrying this T cell receptor (beta chain) occurred once. Antigen unknown. Sequencing targeted TCR beta in blood CD8+ and CD4+ T cells. Negative magnetic isolation gave CD8+ and CD4+ cells; FACS enriched CD8+ TEMRA. RNA totalling about 0.5 to 1 ug underwent reverse transcription with random hexamers. An immunoSEQ multiplex PCR amplified TCR beta CDR3 over 54 Vbeta and 13 Jbeta. TCRdb independently ran MiXCR on the immunoSEQ multiplex PCR reads; one entry per CDR3 protein. Of about 250,000 distinct CDR3 sequences detected, 90% to 95% appear once; the ten largest clones hold approximately 0.07%. These data come from a study of CD8 T cells in Susac syndrome. V was cut by 4 bases and J by 2 bases, with 14 bases left in between. Germline V gene data show CDR1 as LGHDT and CDR2 as YNNKEL (reference sequence). This CDR3 is built from 15 residues. Broader study findings: Acknowledgment was made by the study that its TCR sequencing and HLA analysis involved a relatively small number of individuals.

The receptor comes from a human donor with multiple sclerosis. V usage is TRBV3-1 and J usage is TRBJ2-5; D is possibly TRBD2 (6 bases). The sequenced sample was CD4+ T cells from PBMCs. The CDR3 loop is CASSRDGSKQETQYF. The CDR3 bases are TGTGCCAGCAGCCGGGACGGGAGCAAACAAGAGACCCAGTACTTC.